This T cell receptor beta chain was documented in a study of cytomegalovirus exposure and HLA in healthy donors. Broader study findings: The listing of approximately 160 TCR beta chains classed them as cytomegalovirus-associated. Reported performance of the classifier showed diagnosis of cytomegalovirus status with high specificity and sensitivity.

Primers included in the PCR were 60 Vbeta and 13 Jbeta primers. Clones were sequenced by immunoSEQ multiplex PCR, and TCRdb holds only the in-frame ones, with some missing. Its clone listing holds about 200,000 clones. Trimming removed 3 bases from V and 6 bases from J, with 17 bases in between. There are 16 residues in the CDR3. Germline CDR1 is MDHEN and CDR2 is SYDVKM. Comment on this clone: Its antigen remains unidentified.

This chain uses TRBV28 with TRBJ1-4; tentatively, D is TRBD1 (6 bases). The TCR sequence derives from a girl aged 2 to 9 in good health and CMV-seropositive. Sequencing input: PBMCs. CDR3 nucleotides: TGTGCCAGCAGTTTTGCCCAACAGGGTTCTGATGAAAAACTGTTTTTT. Its protein is CASSFAQQGSDEKLFF.